This T cell receptor beta chain was retrieved from a study of CD8 T cells in Susac syndrome (dated by TCRdb to between 2018 and 2021). Regarding the complete study: Repertoire sequencing was used to test whether CD8+ T cell activation and differentiation in Susac syndrome was antigen driven. The clonality of the CD8+ T cell repertoire was compared across over 10 healthy donors, some 14 Susac syndrome patients and fewer than 16 multiple sclerosis patients. General findings and caveats noted by the study authors: The study acknowledged that relatively few individuals were included in the TCR sequencing and HLA analysis.

RNA was extracted using the RNeasy kit, and roughly 0.45 to 1 ug of the RNA was reverse transcribed with random hexamers. TCR beta CDR3 regions were amplified with the immunoSEQ multiplex PCR assay covering 54 Vbeta and 13 Jbeta segments. To correct PCR amplification bias, a synthetic template baseline was used for both primer optimization and computational correction. The source study handled its data this way. Reads were annotated to V, D and J genes per IMGT and analyzed with immunoSEQ Analyzer, keeping only productive sequences. To calculate clonality, Shannon entropy was normalized by log2 of the number of productive unique sequences and then subtracted from one. Public and private clones were assessed among the 100 most prevalent clones of each patient and control. Clones were defined as Susac-specific when absent from the healthy and MS cohorts, from roughly 1,100 published viral clones and from other ImmuneACCESS disease sequences. TCRdb passed the public sequencing reads through fastp at Q25 and MiXCR, retaining productive beta sequences. Each record represents a unique CDR3 protein, reported with the most common genes and DNA among its rows. TCRdb, not the authors, supplied the V and J calls. This sample has 73,000 or so distinct CDR3 sequences in its table, and over 85% of those were observed once. The leading ten clones occupy roughly 0.39% of the sample.

Peripheral blood CD8+ and CD4+ T cells from healthy donors, Susac syndrome patients and multiple sclerosis patients were profiled using high-throughput TCR beta sequencing. The multiple sclerosis controls were treatment-naive patients whose relapsing-remitting disease, either stable or active, fulfilled the revised McDonald criteria. CD8+ TEMRA cells were enriched by FACS, while bulk CD8+ and CD4+ T cells were purified by magnetic negative isolation. Blood was collected in EDTA tubes and processed within 24 hours, with PBMCs isolated through density gradient centrifugation. PBMCs intended for TCR sequencing were cryopreserved in liquid nitrogen and were subsequently thawed in a 37 degrees C water bath. A purity of at least 90% was achieved for sorted or isolated CD4+, CD8+ and CD8+ TEMRA cells. CDR1 and CDR2, per the germline V gene, are MGHDK and SYGVNS. V gives up 1 base and J gives up 4 bases, and the segment between their germline ends measures 22 bases. From the cysteine through the phenylalanine, the CDR3 covers 18 amino acids. Left in the record is the CDR3 DNA by itself, 54 bases read in frame from the first base.

Comments on this clonotype: Its antigen remains undetermined. No base quality values were provided; no much bigger clone lies one nucleotide off.

The origin of this receptor is a human donor with multiple sclerosis. This chain joins TRBV25-1 to TRBJ1-1; TRBD1 could be the D gene, as 6 bases match. The sample taken for sequencing was CD8+ T cells from PBMCs. This receptor carries the CDR3 CASSESQGWYFKATEAFF. The DNA reads TGTGCCAGCAGTGAATCGCAGGGGTGGTACTTCAAGGCCACTGAAGCTTTCTTT.